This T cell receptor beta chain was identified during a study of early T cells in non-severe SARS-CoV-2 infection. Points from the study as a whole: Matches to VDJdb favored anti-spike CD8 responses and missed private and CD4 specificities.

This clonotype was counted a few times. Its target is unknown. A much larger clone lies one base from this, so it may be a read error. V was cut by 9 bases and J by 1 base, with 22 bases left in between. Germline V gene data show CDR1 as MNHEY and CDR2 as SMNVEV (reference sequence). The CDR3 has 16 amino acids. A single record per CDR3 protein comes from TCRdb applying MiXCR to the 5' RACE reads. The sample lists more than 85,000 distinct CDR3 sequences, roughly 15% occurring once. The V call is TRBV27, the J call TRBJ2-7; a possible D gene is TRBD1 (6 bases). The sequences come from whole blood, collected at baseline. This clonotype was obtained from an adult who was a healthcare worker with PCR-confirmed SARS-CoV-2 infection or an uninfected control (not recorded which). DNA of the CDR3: TGTGCCAGTGTCTCATCACAGGGTGCATATTCCTACGAGCAGTACTTC. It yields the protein CASVSSQGAYSYEQYF.